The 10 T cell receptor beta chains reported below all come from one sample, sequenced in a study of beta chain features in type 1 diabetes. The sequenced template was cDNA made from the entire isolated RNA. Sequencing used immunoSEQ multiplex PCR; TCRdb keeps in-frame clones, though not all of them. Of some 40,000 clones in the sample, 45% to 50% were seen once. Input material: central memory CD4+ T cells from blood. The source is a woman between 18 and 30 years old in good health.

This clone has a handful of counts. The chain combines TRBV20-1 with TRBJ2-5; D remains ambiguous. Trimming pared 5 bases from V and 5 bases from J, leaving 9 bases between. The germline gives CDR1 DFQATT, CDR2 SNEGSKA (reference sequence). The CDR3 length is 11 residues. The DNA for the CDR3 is TGCAGTGCTTACATGCAGGAGACCCAGTACTTC. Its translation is CSAYMQETQYF.

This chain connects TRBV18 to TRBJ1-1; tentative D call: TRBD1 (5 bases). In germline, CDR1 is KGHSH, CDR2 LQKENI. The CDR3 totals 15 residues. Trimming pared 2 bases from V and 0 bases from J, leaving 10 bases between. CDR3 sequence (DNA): TGTGCCAGCTCACCAGCGACAGACGTGAACACTGAAGCTTTCTTT. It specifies CASSPATDVNTEAFF. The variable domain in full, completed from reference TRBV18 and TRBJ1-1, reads NAGVMQNPRHLVRRRGQEARLRCSPMKGHSHVYWYRQLPEEGLKFMVYLQKENIIDESGMPKERFSAEFPKEGPSILRIQQVVRGDSAAYFCASSPATDVNTEAFFGQGTRLTVV.

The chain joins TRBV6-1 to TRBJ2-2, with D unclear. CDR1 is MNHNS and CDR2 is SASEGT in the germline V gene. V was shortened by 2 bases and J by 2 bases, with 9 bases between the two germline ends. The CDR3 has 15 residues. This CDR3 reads CASSEWSTNTGELFF. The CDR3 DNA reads TGTGCCAGCAGTGAATGGTCTACCAACACCGGGGAGCTGTTTTTT.

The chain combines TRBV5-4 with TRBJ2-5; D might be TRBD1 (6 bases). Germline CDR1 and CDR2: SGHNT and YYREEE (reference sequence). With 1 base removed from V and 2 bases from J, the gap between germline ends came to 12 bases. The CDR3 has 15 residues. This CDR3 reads CASSLRVGGQETQYF. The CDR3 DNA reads TGTGCCAGCAGCTTGCGGGTAGGGGGTCAAGAGACCCAGTACTTC. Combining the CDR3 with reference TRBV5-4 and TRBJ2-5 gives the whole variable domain ETGVTQSPTHLIKTRGQQVTLRCSSQSGHNTVSWYQQALGQGPQFIFQYYREEENGRGNFPPRFSGLQFPNYSSELNVNALELDDSALYLCASSLRVGGQETQYFGPGTRLLVL.

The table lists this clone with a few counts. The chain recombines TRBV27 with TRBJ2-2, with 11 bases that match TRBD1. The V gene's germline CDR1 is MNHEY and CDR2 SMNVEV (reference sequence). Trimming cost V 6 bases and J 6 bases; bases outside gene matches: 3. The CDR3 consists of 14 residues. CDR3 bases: TGTGCCAGCAGGGGACAGGGGGGCGCCGGGGAGCTGTTTTTT. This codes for CASRGQGGAGELFF.

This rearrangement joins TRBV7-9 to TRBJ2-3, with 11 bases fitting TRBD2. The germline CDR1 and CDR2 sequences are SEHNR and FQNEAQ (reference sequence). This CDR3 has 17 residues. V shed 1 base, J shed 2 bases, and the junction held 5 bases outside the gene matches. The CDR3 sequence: CASSLGGTSGHTDTQYF. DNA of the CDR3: TGTGCCAGCAGCTTAGGGGGGACTAGCGGCCACACAGATACGCAGTATTTT.

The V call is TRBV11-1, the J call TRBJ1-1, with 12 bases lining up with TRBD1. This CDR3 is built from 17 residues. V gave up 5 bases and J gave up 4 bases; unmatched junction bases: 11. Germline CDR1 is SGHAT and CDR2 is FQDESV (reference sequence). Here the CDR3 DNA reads TGTGCCAGCAGCCGCACCGGGACAGGGGGCGGGGGCACTGAAGCTTTCTTT. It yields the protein CASSRTGTGGGGTEAFF.

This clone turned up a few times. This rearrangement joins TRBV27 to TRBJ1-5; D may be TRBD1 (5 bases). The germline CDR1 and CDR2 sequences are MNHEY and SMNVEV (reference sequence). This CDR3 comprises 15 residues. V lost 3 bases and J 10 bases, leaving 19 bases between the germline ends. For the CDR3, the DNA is TGTGCCAGCAGTTTGAACGGAGTGGGGCTGGGTCCCCAGCATTTT. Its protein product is CASSLNGVGLGPQHF.

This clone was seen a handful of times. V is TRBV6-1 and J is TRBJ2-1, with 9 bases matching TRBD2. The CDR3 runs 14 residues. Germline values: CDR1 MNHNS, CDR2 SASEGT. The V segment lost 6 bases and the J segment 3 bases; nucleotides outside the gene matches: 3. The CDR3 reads CASRASGVYNEQFF. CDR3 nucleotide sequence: TGTGCCAGCAGGGCTAGCGGGGTCTACAATGAGCAGTTCTTC.

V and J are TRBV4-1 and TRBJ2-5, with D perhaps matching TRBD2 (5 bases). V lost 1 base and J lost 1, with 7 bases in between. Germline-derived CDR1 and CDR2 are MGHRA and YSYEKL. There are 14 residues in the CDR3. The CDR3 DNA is TGCGCCAGCAGCCAAGGCGGGCTCCAAGAGACCCAGTACTTC. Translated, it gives CASSQGGLQETQYF.